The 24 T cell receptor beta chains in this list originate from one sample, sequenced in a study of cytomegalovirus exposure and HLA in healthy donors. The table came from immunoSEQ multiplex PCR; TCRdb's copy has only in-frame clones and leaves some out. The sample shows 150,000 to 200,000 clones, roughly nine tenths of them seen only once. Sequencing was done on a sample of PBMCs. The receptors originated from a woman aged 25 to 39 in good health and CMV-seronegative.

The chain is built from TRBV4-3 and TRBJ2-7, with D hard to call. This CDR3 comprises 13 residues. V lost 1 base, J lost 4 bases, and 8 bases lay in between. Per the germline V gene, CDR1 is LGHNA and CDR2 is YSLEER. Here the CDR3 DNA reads TGCGCCAGCAGCCAAGGGAAACGTTACGAGCAGTACTTC. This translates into CASSQGKRYEQYF.

This chain's CDR3 is CASRAGTSTEAFF. CDR3 bases: TGTGCCAGCAGGGCCGGGACTTCCACTGAAGCTTTCTTT. The gene calls are TRBV28 and TRBJ1-1, with a weak D call TRBD1 (5 bases). V lost 6 bases and J lost 4, with 12 bases in between. Germline V gives CDR1 MDHEN, CDR2 SYDVKM. CDR3 length: 13 amino acids.

CDR3 sequence: CASSTPWGWTFF. The DNA for the CDR3 is TGTGCCAGTAGTACCCCCTGGGGATGGACTTTCTTT. The chain carries TRBV19 and TRBJ1-1, with D unresolved. The CDR3 totals 12 residues. Germline-derived CDR1 and CDR2 are LNHDA and SQIVND (reference sequence). The V end was cut by 4 bases, the J end by 12 bases, with 15 bases between.

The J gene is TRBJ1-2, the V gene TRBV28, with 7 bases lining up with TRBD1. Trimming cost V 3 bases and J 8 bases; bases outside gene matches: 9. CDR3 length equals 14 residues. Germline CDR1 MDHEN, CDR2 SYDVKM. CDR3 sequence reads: CASSFHTGAGGYTF. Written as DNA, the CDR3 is TGTGCCAGCAGTTTTCACACAGGGGCAGGGGGCTACACCTTC.

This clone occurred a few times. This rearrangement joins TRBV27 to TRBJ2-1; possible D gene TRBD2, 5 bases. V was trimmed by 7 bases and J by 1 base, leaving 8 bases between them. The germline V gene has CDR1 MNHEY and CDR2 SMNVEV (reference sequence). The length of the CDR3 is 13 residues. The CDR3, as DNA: TGTGCCAGCACCCGGGGTTCCTACAATGAGCAGTTCTTC. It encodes CASTRGSYNEQFF.

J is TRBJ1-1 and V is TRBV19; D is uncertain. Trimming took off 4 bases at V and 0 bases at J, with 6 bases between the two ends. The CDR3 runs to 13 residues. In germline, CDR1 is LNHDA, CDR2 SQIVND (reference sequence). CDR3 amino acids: CASSRKLNTEAFF. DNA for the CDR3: TGTGCCAGTAGTAGGAAACTGAACACTGAAGCTTTCTTT.

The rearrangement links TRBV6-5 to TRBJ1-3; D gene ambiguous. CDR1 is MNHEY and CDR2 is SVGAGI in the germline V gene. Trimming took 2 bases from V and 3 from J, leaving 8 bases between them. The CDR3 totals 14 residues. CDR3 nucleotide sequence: TGTGCCAGCAGTTACGCCGGAGTTGGAAACACCATATATTTT. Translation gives CASSYAGVGNTIYF.

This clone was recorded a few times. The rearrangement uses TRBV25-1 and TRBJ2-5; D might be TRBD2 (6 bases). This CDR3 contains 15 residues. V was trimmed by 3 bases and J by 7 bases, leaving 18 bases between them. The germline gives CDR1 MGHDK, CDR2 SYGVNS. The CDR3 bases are TGTGCCAGCAGTGACACCGCCGGGGGTATCGGGACCCAGTACTTC. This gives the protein CASSDTAGGIGTQYF.

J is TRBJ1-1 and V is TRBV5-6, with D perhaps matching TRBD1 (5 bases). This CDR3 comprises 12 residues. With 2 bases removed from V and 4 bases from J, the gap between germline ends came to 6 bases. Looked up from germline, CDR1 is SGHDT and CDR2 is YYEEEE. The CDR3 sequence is CASSFGGTEAFF. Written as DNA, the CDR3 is TGTGCCAGCAGCTTTGGGGGCACTGAAGCTTTCTTT.

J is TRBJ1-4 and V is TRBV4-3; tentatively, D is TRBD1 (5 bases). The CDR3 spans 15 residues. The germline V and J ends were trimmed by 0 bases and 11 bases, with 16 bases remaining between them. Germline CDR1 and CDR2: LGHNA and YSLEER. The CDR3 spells CASSQDLGAASKLFF. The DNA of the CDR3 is TGCGCCAGCAGCCAAGATCTTGGGGCAGCTAGCAAACTGTTTTTT.

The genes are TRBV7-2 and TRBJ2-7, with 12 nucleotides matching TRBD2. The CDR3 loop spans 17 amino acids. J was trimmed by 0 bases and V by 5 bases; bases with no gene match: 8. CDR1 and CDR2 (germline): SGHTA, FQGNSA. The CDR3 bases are TGTGCCAGCAGCCCCGGACTAGCGGGATACCACTCCTACGAGCAGTACTTC. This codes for CASSPGLAGYHSYEQYF.

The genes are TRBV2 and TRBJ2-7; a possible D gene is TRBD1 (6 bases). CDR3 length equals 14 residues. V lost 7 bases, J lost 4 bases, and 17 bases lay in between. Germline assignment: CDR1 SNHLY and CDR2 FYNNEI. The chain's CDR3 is CASIDNTGSYEQYF. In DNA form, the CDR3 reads TGTGCCAGCATAGATAACACAGGGTCGTACGAGCAGTACTTC. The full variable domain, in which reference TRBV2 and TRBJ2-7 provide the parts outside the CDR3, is EPEVTQTPSHQVTQMGQEVILRCVPISNHLYFYWYRQILGQKVEFLVSFYNNEISEKSEIFDDQFSVERPDGSNFTLKIRSTKLEDSAMYFCASIDNTGSYEQYFGPGTRLTVT.

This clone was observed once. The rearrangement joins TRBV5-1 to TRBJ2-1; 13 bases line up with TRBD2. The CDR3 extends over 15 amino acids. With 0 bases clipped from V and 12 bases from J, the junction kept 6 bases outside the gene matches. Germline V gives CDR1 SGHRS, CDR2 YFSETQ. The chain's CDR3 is CASSLGGLAGEGQFF. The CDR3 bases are TGCGCCAGCAGCTTGGGAGGACTAGCGGGAGAAGGGCAGTTCTTC.

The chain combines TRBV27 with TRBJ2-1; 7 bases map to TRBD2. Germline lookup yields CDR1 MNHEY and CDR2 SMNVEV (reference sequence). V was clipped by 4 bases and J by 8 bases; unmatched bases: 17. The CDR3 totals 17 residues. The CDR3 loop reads CASSSKLLSGPDDEQFF. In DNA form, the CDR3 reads TGTGCCAGCAGTTCCAAGCTACTTAGCGGGCCTGACGATGAGCAGTTCTTC.

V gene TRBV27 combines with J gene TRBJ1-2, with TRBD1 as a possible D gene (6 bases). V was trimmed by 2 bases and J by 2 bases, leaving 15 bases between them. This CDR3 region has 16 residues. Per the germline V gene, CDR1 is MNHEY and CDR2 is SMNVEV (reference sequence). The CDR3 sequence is CASSLRPGQSNYGYTF. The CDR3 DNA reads TGTGCCAGCAGTTTAAGACCAGGACAGTCGAACTATGGCTACACCTTC.

The CDR3 reads CASMRQGGAYEQYF. CDR3 nucleotides: TGTGCCAGCATGCGACAGGGGGGCGCCTACGAGCAGTACTTC. This chain joins TRBV27 and TRBJ2-7, with 9 bases matching TRBD1. CDR3 length: 14 amino acids. With V trimmed by 7 bases and J by 2 bases, 6 bases remained unmatched. Per germline, CDR1 MNHEY and CDR2 SMNVEV (reference sequence).

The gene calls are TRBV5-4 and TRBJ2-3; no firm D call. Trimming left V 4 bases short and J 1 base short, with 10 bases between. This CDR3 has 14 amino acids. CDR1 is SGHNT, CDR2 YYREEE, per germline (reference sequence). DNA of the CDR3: TGTGCCAGCAGCCGCCTGGTGGGCACAGATACGCAGTATTTT. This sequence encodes CASSRLVGTDTQYF.

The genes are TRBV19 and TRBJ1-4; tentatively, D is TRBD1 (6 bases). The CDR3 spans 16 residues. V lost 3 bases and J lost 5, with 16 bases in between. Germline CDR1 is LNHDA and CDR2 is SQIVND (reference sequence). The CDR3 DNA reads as TGTGCCAGTAGTATCGCCGGGGGCAGCAACAATGAAAAACTGTTTTTT. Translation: CASSIAGGSNNEKLFF. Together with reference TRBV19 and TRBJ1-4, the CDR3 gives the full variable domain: DGGITQSPKYLFRKEGQNVTLSCEQNLNHDAMYWYRQDPGQGLRLIYYSQIVNDFQKGDIAEGYSVSREKKESFPLTVTSAQKNPTAFYLCASSIAGGSNNEKLFFGSGTQLSVL.

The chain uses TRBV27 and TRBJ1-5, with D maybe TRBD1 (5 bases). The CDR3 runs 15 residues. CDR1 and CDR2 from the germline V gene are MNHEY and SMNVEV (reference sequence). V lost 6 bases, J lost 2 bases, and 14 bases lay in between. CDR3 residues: CASRGGGLGNQPQHF. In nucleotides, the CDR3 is TGTGCCAGCAGGGGCGGGGGGTTAGGCAATCAGCCCCAGCATTTT.

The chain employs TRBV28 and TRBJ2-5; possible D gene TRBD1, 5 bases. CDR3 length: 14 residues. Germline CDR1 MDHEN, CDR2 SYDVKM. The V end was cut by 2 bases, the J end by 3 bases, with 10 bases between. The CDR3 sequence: CASSLPQGEETQYF. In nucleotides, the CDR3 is TGTGCCAGCAGTTTACCGCAGGGCGAAGAGACCCAGTACTTC.

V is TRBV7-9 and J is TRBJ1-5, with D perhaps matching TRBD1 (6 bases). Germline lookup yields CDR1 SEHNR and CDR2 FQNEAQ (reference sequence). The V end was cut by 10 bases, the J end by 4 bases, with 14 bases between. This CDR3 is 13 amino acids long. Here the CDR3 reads CATGTNGNQPQHF. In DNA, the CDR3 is TGTGCCACCGGGACAAATGGAAATCAGCCCCAGCATTTT.

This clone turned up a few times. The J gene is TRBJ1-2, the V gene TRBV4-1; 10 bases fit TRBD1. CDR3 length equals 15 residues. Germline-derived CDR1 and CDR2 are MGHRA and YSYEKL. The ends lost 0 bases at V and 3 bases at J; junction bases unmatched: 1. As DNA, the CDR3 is TGCGCCAGCAGCCAAGACGGGACAGGGGACTATGGCTACACCTTC. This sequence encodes CASSQDGTGDYGYTF.

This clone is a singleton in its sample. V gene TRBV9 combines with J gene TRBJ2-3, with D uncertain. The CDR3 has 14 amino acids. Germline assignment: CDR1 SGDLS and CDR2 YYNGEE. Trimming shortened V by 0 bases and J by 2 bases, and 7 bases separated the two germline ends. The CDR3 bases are TGTGCCAGCAGCGTAGACCGGATCACAGATACGCAGTATTTT. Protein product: CASSVDRITDTQYF.

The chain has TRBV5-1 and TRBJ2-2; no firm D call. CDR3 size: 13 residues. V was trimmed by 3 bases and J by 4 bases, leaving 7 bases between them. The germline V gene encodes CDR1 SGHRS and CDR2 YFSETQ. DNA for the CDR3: TGCGCCAGCAGCTCCGCGGCCACCGGGGAGCTGTTTTTT. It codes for CASSSAATGELFF. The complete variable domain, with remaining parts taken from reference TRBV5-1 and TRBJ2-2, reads KAGVTQTPRYLIKTRGQQVTLSCSPISGHRSVSWYQQTPGQGLQFLFEYFSETQRNKGNFPGRFSGRQFSNSRSEMNVSTLELGDSALYLCASSSAATGELFFGEGSRLTVL.